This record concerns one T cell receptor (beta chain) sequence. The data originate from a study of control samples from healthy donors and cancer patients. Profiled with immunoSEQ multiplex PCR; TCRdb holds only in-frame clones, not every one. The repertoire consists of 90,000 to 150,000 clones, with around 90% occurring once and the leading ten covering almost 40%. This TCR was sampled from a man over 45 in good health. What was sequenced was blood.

This CDR3 is CASSIRTSGGSNEQFF. The CDR3, as DNA: TGCGCCAGCAGCATCCGGACTAGCGGGGGATCCAATGAGCAGTTCTTC. The chain is built from TRBV5-1 and TRBJ2-1, with 13 bases identical to TRBD2. Germline loops: CDR1 SGHRS, CDR2 YFSETQ. J gave up 6 bases and V 4 bases, and 7 bases lay outside the gene matches. The CDR3 runs 16 residues.